The rows below give T cell receptor beta chains drawn from one sample of a study of blood T cells in healthy people across ages. TCRdb reanalysed the 5' RACE reads using MiXCR and keeps one entry per CDR3 protein. In the table there are about 770,000 distinct CDR3 sequences, under 45% of which are singletons. The sample was blood. The receptors were gathered from a man in his fifties or sixties in good health. CDR3s include the opening cysteine and the closing phenylalanine or tryptophan. D genes are given only for firm matches. Where a row states a size, it is once, few, many or the class of an expanded clone; other rows omit it.

clone_size	j_call	v_call	d_call	cdr3_aa	cdr3_nt
.	TRBJ2-3	TRBV10-3	.	CATHIGGQGRTDTQYF	TGTGCCACCCATATTGGGGGGCAGGGACGCACAGATACGCAGTATTTT
.	TRBJ2-1	TRBV4-3	.	CASSQDPGTHEQFF	TGCGCCAGCAGCCAGGACCCAGGGACCCATGAGCAGTTCTTC
many	TRBJ2-5	TRBV7-2	.	CASSLESSPFQEQYF	TGTGCCAGCAGCTTAGAATCCTCGCCCTTTCAAGAGCAGTACTTC
few	TRBJ1-2	TRBV5-6	.	CASLSVGVYGYTF	TGTGCCAGCCTCTCGGTCGGGGTTTACGGCTACACCTTC
.	TRBJ2-7	TRBV9	TRBD1	CASSVATTGVNEQYF	TGTGCCAGCAGCGTAGCAACGACAGGGGTAAACGAGCAGTACTTC
.	TRBJ2-1	TRBV5-4	TRBD1	CASSQENPGQIHNEQFF	TGTGCCAGCAGCCAAGAGAATCCGGGACAGATCCACAATGAGCAGTTCTTC
.	TRBJ1-3	TRBV25-1	.	CASSDDRGNTIYF	TGTGCCAGCAGTGATGACCGTGGAAACACCATATATTTT
.	TRBJ2-1	TRBV7-9	.	CASSQQASSYNEQFF	TGTGCCAGCAGCCAACAGGCGAGCTCCTACAATGAGCAGTTCTTC
few	TRBJ1-5	TRBV4-1	.	CASSPEPGTVSNQPQHF	TGCGCCAGCAGCCCCGAACCTGGGACGGTCAGCAATCAGCCCCAGCATTTT
.	TRBJ2-2	TRBV15	.	CATQGSTGELFF	TGTGCCACGCAGGGGAGCACCGGGGAGCTGTTTTTT
few	TRBJ2-5	TRBV4-3	TRBD2	CASSQGLFGGASETQYF	TGCGCCAGCAGCCAAGGTCTTTTCGGGGGGGCTTCAGAGACCCAGTACTTC
few	TRBJ1-4	TRBV29-1	TRBD1	CSVGLGQGPNEKLFF	TGCAGCGTTGGACTAGGACAGGGACCTAATGAAAAACTGTTTTTT
few	TRBJ2-1	TRBV27	TRBD1	CASRPGQGGNEQFF	TGTGCCAGCAGGCCGGGACAGGGAGGCAATGAGCAGTTCTTC
.	TRBJ2-7	TRBV5-1	.	CASSEDISSYEQYF	TGCGCCAGCAGCGAAGACATCAGCTCCTACGAGCAGTACTTC
few	TRBJ2-1	TRBV7-9	.	CASSLMGPSDEQFF	TGTGCCAGCAGCTTAATGGGCCCCTCGGATGAGCAGTTCTTC
.	TRBJ2-5	TRBV7-2	TRBD2	CASSAGTSGGALQETQYF	TGTGCCAGCAGCGCAGGGACTAGCGGGGGGGCCCTCCAAGAGACCCAGTACTTC
.	TRBJ2-7	TRBV15	TRBD1	CATSQDRVPHEQYF	TGTGCCACCAGTCAGGACAGGGTCCCCCACGAGCAGTACTTC
.	TRBJ1-5	TRBV20-1	TRBD1	CSATRWDRGSNQPQHF	TGCAGTGCTACCCGTTGGGACAGGGGATCAAATCAGCCCCAGCATTTT
.	TRBJ2-2	TRBV25-1	.	CASSDGRRGETGELFF	TGTGCCAGCAGTGACGGCCGGCGGGGAGAGACCGGGGAGCTGTTTTTT
.	TRBJ1-2	TRBV30	.	CAWSGEGRDYGYTF	TGTGCCTGGAGTGGGGAGGGGAGAGACTATGGCTACACCTTC
.	TRBJ1-4	TRBV7-2	.	CASSKDSYSNEKLFF	TGTGCCAGCAGCAAAGACAGTTACTCTAATGAAAAGCTGTTTTTT
.	TRBJ2-1	TRBV11-3	TRBD2	CASSPQRGDYNEQFF	TGTGCCAGCAGCCCCCAGCGGGGGGACTACAATGAGCAGTTCTTC
many	TRBJ2-1	TRBV9	TRBD2	CASSVPRSGGAFDEQFF	TGTGCCAGCAGCGTCCCACGGAGCGGGGGGGCCTTCGATGAGCAGTTCTTC
.	TRBJ2-3	TRBV12-3/TRBV12-4	.	CASSHGIGTDTQYF	TGTGCCAGCAGTCATGGGATTGGCACAGATACGCAGTATTTT
.	TRBJ2-3	TRBV5-6	TRBD2	CASSATSGGNTDTQYF	TGTGCCAGCAGCGCCACTAGCGGGGGTAACACAGATACGCAGTATTTT
.	TRBJ2-1	TRBV7-9	.	CASSFGYNGQFF	TGTGCCAGCAGCTTTGGTTACAATGGGCAGTTCTTC
few	TRBJ1-1	TRBV4-3	.	CASSPGTGLVNTEAFF	TGCGCCAGCAGCCCAGGCACGGGTCTAGTGAACACTGAAGCTTTCTTT
.	TRBJ1-2	TRBV14	.	CASSQDLENGYTF	TGTGCCAGCAGCCAAGATCTTGAAAATGGCTACACCTTC
few	TRBJ1-2	TRBV3-1	.	CASKIDGGGGYTF	TGTGCCAGCAAAATAGACGGAGGCGGTGGCTACACCTTC
few	TRBJ1-2	TRBV20-1	.	CSARAMGARGYTF	TGCAGTGCTAGAGCCATGGGGGCGCGGGGCTACACCTTC
.	TRBJ1-1	TRBV28	.	CASSFQQGVRDEAFF	TGTGCCAGCAGTTTCCAACAGGGCGTTAGGGATGAAGCTTTCTTT
.	TRBJ2-7	TRBV28	.	CANSLGQRTYEQYF	TGTGCCAACAGTTTAGGGCAGAGGACCTACGAGCAGTACTTC
.	TRBJ2-5	TRBV27	TRBD1	CASSLRGTGVQETQYF	TGTGCCAGCAGTTTACGGGGGACAGGTGTACAAGAGACCCAGTACTTC
few	TRBJ2-1	TRBV7-9	.	CASSLALADEQFF	TGTGCCAGCAGCTTAGCGCTAGCCGATGAGCAGTTCTTC
.	TRBJ2-5	TRBV5-1	.	CASSLNRAGETQYF	TGCGCCAGCAGCTTAAACAGGGCCGGAGAGACCCAGTACTTC
few	TRBJ2-5	TRBV7-3	TRBD1	CASSSGQNQKETQYF	TGTGCCAGCAGCTCGGGACAGAATCAGAAAGAGACCCAGTACTTC
few	TRBJ1-2	TRBV2	TRBD1	CASSEAEGALGYTF	TGTGCCAGCAGTGAAGCGGAGGGGGCGCTTGGCTACACCTTC
.	TRBJ1-2	TRBV5-4	TRBD1	CASRTGQTYYGYTF	TGTGCCAGCAGGACGGGACAGACTTACTATGGCTACACCTTC
.	TRBJ2-7	TRBV12-3/TRBV12-4	.	CASSLGLNKQYF	TGTGCCAGCAGTCTCGGACTGAACAAGCAGTACTTC
.	TRBJ2-3	TRBV4-1	.	CASSQDPPGALGTDTQYF	TGCGCCAGCAGCCAAGATCCGCCCGGGGCCCTGGGCACAGATACGCAGTATTTT
.	TRBJ2-7	TRBV6-5	TRBD1	CASSRDRYEQYF	TGTGCCAGCAGTCGGGACAGGTACGAGCAGTACTTC
.	TRBJ2-3	TRBV14	TRBD1	CASSRDRTTDTQYF	TGTGCCAGCAGCCGGGACAGGACCACAGATACGCAGTATTTT
.	TRBJ2-5	TRBV24-1	.	CATSAGEVKTQYF	TGTGCCACCAGTGCTGGGGAGGTGAAGACCCAGTACTTC
.	TRBJ1-1	TRBV6-5	.	CASCSTTEAFF	TGTGCCAGCTGCAGCACTACTGAAGCTTTCTTT
.	TRBJ2-3	TRBV7-2	.	CASSVQGSGTDTQYF	TGTGCCAGCAGCGTACAGGGATCGGGCACAGATACGCAGTATTTT
few	TRBJ2-2	TRBV6-5	.	CASKWNTGELFF	TGTGCCAGCAAATGGAACACCGGGGAGCTGTTTTTT
.	TRBJ2-7	TRBV7-2	.	CASSLIGESEQYF	TGTGCCAGCAGCTTAATAGGGGAAAGCGAGCAGTACTTC
.	TRBJ1-6	TRBV3-1	TRBD1	CASSQAPPGQRTSPLHF	TGTGCCAGCAGCCAAGCTCCTCCGGGACAGCGCACCTCACCCCTCCACTTT
.	TRBJ2-1	TRBV6-5	.	CASRPLIVNEQFF	TGTGCCAGCAGGCCCCTAATTGTCAATGAGCAGTTCTTC
.	TRBJ2-4	TRBV6-1	.	CASSEGGGLDIQYF	TGTGCCAGCAGTGAAGGAGGGGGATTGGACATTCAGTACTTC
.	TRBJ1-6	TRBV4-3	.	CASSLSWGFNSPLHF	TGCGCCAGCAGCCTGTCTTGGGGGTTTAATTCACCCCTCCACTTT
.	TRBJ2-1	TRBV27	.	CASTLGGGMFGEQFF	TGTGCCAGCACCCTCGGGGGTGGGATGTTCGGTGAGCAGTTCTTC